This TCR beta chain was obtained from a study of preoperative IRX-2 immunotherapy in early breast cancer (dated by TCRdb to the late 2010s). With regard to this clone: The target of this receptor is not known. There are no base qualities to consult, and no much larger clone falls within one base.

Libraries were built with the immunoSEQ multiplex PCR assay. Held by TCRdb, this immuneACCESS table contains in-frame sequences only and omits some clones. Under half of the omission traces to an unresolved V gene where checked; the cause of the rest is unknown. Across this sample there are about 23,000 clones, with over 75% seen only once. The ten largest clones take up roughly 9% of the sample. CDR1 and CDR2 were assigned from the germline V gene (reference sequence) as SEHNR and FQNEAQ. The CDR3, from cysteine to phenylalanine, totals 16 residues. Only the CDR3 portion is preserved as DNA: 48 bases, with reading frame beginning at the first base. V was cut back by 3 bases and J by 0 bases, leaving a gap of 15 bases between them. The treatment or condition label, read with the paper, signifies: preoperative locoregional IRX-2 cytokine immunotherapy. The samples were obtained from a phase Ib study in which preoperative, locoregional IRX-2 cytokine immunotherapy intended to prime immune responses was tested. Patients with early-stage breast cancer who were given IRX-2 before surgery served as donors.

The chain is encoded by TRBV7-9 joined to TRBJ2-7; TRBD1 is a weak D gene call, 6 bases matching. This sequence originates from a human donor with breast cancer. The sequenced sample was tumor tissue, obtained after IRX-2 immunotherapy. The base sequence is TGTGCCAGCAGCTTGGACGACAGGCCCAACTCCTACGAGCAGTACTTC. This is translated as CASSLDDRPNSYEQYF.